The T cell receptor (beta chain) described here comes from a study of identical twins. TCRdb fed the 5' RACE reads into MiXCR, producing one record per CDR3 protein. The table records roughly 720,000 distinct CDR3 sequences, about 20% of them present only once. Study findings and constraints: Cross-sectional statistical analysis, not tracking of the same donors, underpinned the conclusions. With abundant cord blood beta clonotypes, insertions were fewer; memory repertoires showed no such pattern.

There are 15 residues in the CDR3. The V and J ends lost 6 bases and 2 bases, in that order; junction bases with no gene match: 9. Germline loops: CDR1 MNHEY, CDR2 SVGEGT. Only a few counts were recorded for this clonotype. Its antigen remains unidentified. The same data also went into a second study, on T cells expressing NK-cell markers. That work contributes: A range of about 1.0-7.5% of CD8+ T cells consisted of dominant NKG2C+ clonotypes in several donors. Similarly, these clonotypes led the CD3+CD56-NKG2C+ fraction as well in several donors.

Input material: PBMCs. The chain employs TRBV6-2 or TRBV6-3 and TRBJ2-5; 7 nucleotides match TRBD2. The clonotype was recovered from a young woman in good health. CDR3 loop: CASSITSVEQETQYF. Here the CDR3 DNA reads TGTGCCAGCAGCATAACTAGCGTAGAGCAAGAGACCCAGTACTTC.